This TCR beta chain is from a study of T cells in Graves' hyperthyroidism and ophthalmopathy. About the research overall: Peripheral blood was obtained at initial diagnosis, preceding any treatment. Study observations and caveats: Most expanded thyroid clonotypes above 0.001 also appeared in blood.

The study excluded patients with uncontrolled infection, other autoimmune disease, pregnancy or lactation. This clonotype was seen many times. As yet, its antigen is unknown. Regions amplified from RNA transcripts were the TCR beta CDR3 regions. RT-PCR in the first round (using the HTBI primer set) targeted the TCR CDR3. One entry per CDR3 protein, called by TCRdb with MiXCR from the multiplex PCR reads. Found here are fewer than 650,000 distinct CDR3 sequences, around 13% of them singletons; the top ten hold roughly 5.7%. Input material: blood. The source of this sequence is a woman aged 25 to 39 with Graves' hyperthyroidism that later progressed to Graves' ophthalmopathy.

CDR3: CSARDTSGTSEQYF. DNA for the CDR3: TGCAGTGCTAGAGATACTAGCGGGACCTCCGAGCAGTACTTC. This chain connects TRBV20-1 to TRBJ2-7, with 10 nucleotides matching TRBD2. With 0 bases clipped from V and 6 bases from J, the junction kept 5 bases outside the gene matches. The V gene's germline CDR1 is DFQATT and CDR2 SNEGSKA (reference sequence). The CDR3 has 14 amino acids.